The T cell receptor (beta chain) described here comes from a study of blood T cell repertoires in COVID-19. Study-level background: The samples span acute and convalescent COVID-19 from the United States, Italy and Spain. Nucleic acid was either cDNA or gDNA, and it came from T cells, B-cell-depleted T cells, or PBMCs.

The junction had 11 bases not matched to a gene; V was cut back by 5 bases and J by 6 bases. The CDR3 consists of 18 residues. CDR1 is SGHTA and CDR2 is FQGTGA in the germline V gene. Original methodology: By means of reference gene primer amplification, nucleated cell counts were estimated. This table comes from immunoSEQ multiplex PCR, and its TCRdb copy is limited to in-frame clones, with some not included. V, J and clone size are those of that table, while D and trimming were read from the DNA. The repertoire holds almost 80,000 clones, with approximately 78% as singletons. The source material was peripheral blood. The TCR sequence derives from a woman aged 70-85 years with acute or convalescent COVID-19. The rearrangement joins TRBV7-3 to TRBJ2-2; 14 bases map to TRBD2. The CDR3 region is CASSPGTSGSYGAGELFF. CDR3 in DNA: TGTGCCAGCAGCCCTGGGACTAGCGGGAGTTATGGAGCCGGGGAGCTGTTTTTT.